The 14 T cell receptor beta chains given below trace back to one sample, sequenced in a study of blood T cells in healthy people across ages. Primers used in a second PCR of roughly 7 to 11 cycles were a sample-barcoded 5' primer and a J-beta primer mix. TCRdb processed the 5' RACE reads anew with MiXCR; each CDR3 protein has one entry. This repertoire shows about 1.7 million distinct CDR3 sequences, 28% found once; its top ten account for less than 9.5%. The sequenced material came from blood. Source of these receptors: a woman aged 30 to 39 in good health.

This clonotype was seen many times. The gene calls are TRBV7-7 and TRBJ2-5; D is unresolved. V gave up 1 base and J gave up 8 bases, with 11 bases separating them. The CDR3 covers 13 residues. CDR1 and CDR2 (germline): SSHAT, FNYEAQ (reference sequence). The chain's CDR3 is CASSLGLRQTQYF. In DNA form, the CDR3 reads TGTGCCAGCAGCTTAGGGCTGAGACAAACCCAGTACTTC. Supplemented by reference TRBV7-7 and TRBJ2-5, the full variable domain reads GAGVSQSPRYKVTKRGQDVTLRCDPISSHATLYWYQQALGQGPEFLTYFNYEAQPDKSGLPSDRFSAERPEGSISTLTIQRTEQRDSAMYRCASSLGLRQTQYFGPGTRLLVL.

CDR3 protein: CASRLSGGRYHEQYF. The DNA of the CDR3 is TGTGCCAGCAGACTTAGCGGGGGAAGATACCACGAGCAGTACTTC. The chain couples TRBV27 to TRBJ2-7; TRBD2 aligns across 9 bases. The length of the CDR3 is 15 residues. Trimming took 6 bases from V and 5 from J; bases not matched to a gene: 11. Germline V gene lookup returns CDR1 MNHEY and CDR2 SMNVEV (reference sequence).

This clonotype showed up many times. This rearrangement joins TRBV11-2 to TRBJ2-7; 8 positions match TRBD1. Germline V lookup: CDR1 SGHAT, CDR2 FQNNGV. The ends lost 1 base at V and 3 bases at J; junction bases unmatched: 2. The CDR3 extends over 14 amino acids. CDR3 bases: TGTGCCAGCAGCTTAGTGACAGGGGACTACGAGCAGTACTTC. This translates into CASSLVTGDYEQYF.

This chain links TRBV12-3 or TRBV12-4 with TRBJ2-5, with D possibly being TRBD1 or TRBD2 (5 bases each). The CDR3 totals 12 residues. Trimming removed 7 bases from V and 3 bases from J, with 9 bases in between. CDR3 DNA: TGTGCCAGCACCGGGACGGAAGAGACCCAGTACTTC. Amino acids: CASTGTEETQYF.

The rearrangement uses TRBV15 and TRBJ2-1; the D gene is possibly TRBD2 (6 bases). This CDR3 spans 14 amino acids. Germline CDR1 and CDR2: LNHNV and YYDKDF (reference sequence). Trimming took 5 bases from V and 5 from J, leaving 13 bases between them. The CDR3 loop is CATSPWTTNNEQFF. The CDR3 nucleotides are TGTGCCACCAGCCCCTGGACTACCAACAATGAGCAGTTCTTC.

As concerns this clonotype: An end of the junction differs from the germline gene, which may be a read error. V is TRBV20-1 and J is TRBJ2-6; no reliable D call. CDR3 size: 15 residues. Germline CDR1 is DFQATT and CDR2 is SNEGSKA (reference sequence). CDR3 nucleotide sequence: TGCGGTGCTAGAGATGGTGGTACTGGGGCCAACGTCCTGACTTTC. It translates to CGARDGGTGANVLTF.

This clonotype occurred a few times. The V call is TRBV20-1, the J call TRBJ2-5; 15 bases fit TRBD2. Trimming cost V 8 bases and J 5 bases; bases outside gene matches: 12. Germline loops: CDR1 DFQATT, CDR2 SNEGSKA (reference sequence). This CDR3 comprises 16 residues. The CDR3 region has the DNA TGCAGTTCTCCCCCGGGACTAGCGGGGGGCCTTGAGACCCAGTACTTC. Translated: CSSPPGLAGGLETQYF.

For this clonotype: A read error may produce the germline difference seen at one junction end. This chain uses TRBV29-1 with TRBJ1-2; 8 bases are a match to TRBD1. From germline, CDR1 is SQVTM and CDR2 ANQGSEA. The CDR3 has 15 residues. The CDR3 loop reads CSARRLQGGTYGHTF. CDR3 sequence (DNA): TGCAGCGCCAGACGGCTACAGGGGGGAACCTATGGCCACACCTTC.

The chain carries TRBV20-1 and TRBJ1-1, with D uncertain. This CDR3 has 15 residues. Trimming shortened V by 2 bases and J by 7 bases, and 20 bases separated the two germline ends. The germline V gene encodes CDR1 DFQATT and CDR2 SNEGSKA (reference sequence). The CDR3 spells CSARRVGRAWGEAFF. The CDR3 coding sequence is TGCAGTGCTAGAAGGGTGGGGAGGGCTTGGGGTGAAGCTTTCTTT.

This chain's CDR3 is CASSRDGFSGANVLTF. In DNA form, the CDR3 reads TGTGCCAGCAGCCGGGACGGCTTCTCTGGGGCCAACGTCCTGACTTTC. The J gene is TRBJ2-6, the V gene TRBV7-3, with D possibly called TRBD1 or TRBD2 (5 bases each). Germline-derived CDR1 and CDR2 are SGHTA and FQGTGA. The CDR3 runs to 16 residues. Trimming took 5 bases from V and 0 from J, leaving 11 bases between them. The full variable domain, its missing parts supplied by reference TRBV7-3 and TRBJ2-6, is GAGVSQTPSNKVTEKGKYVELRCDPISGHTALYWYRQSLGQGPEFLIYFQGTGAADDSGLPNDRFFAVRPEGSVSTLKIQRTERGDSAVYLCASSRDGFSGANVLTFGAGSRLTVL.

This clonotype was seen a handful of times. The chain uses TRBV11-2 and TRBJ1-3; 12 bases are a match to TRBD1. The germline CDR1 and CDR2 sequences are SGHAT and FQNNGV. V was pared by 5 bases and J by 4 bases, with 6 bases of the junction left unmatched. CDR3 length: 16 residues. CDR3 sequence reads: CASSPGDRGPGNTIYF. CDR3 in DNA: TGTGCCAGCAGCCCCGGGGACAGGGGGCCGGGAAACACCATATATTTT.

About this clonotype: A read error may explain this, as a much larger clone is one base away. CDR3 in DNA: TGTGCCAGCCCACCGGACAGGGATTCCTACGAGCAGTACTTC. This encodes CASPPDRDSYEQYF. This chain connects TRBV18 to TRBJ2-7, with 8 bases matching TRBD1. CDR3 size: 14 residues. Germline CDR1 KGHSH, CDR2 LQKENI.

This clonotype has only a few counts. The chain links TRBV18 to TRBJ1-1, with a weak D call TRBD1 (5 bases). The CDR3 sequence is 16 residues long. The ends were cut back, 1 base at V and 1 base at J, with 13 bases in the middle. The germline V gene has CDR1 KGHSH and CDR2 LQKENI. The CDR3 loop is CASSPLAGSRNTEAFF. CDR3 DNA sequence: TGTGCCAGCTCACCACTTGCAGGGAGTAGGAACACTGAAGCTTTCTTT. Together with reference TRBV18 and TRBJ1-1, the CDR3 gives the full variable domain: NAGVMQNPRHLVRRRGQEARLRCSPMKGHSHVYWYRQLPEEGLKFMVYLQKENIIDESGMPKERFSAEFPKEGPSILRIQQVVRGDSAAYFCASSPLAGSRNTEAFFGQGTRLTVV.

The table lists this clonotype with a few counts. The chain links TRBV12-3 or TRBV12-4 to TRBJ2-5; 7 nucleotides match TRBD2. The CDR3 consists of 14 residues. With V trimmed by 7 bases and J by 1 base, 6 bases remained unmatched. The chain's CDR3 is CASTPGGPQETQYF. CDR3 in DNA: TGTGCCAGCACTCCGGGGGGTCCCCAAGAGACCCAGTACTTC.